Shown below are 14 T cell receptor beta chains from a single sample sequenced in a study of vaccination and CD4 T cells after COVID-19. The study sequenced cultured CD4+ T cell DNA using the Oncomine TCR Beta short-read assay. TCRdb fed the PCR reads into MiXCR, producing one record per CDR3 protein. The table includes roughly 15,000 distinct CDR3 sequences, 40% to 65% detected once. Time point noted: late sampling 161 to 241 days after vaccination in three convalescent patients. Stated treatment: roughly 10-day PBMC culture with coronavirus spike peptide pools or control peptides (ViraFEST assay). Antigen specificity for these receptors is unknown. The sequencing here drew on CD4+ T cells from blood, cultured in vitro, taken about 7 months after SARS-CoV-2 vaccination. These receptors came from a human donor who had recovered from COVID-19.

V gene TRBV21-1 combines with J gene TRBJ1-2; no DNA check was done on the table's D call, TRBD1. TRBV21-1 is reported as a pseudogene. The CDR3 runs 14 residues. CDR3 loop: CASSKWGQGVGYTF. CDR3 bases: TGTGCCAGCAGCAAATGGGGACAGGGGGTAGGCTACACCTTC.

The chain is built from TRBV7-3 and TRBJ1-6; D is uncertain. V was pared by 3 bases and J by 4 bases, with 7 bases between. CDR3 length: 14 amino acids. The V gene's germline CDR1 is SGHTA and CDR2 FQGTGA. The CDR3 loop is CASSFDGYNSPLHF. The CDR3 DNA is TGTGCCAGCAGCTTTGACGGGTATAATTCACCCCTCCACTTT. Variable domain in full (rest from reference TRBV7-3 and TRBJ1-6): GAGVSQTPSNKVTEKGKYVELRCDPISGHTALYWYRQSLGQGPEFLIYFQGTGAADDSGLPNDRFFAVRPEGSVSTLKIQRTERGDSAVYLCASSFDGYNSPLHFGNGTRLTVT.

The CDR3 is CASSSRDFITDTQYF. The CDR3 DNA is TGTGCCAGCAGCTCACGGGACTTTATCACAGATACGCAGTATTTT. The chain carries TRBV7-8 and TRBJ2-3, with D perhaps matching TRBD2 (6 bases). CDR3 length: 15 residues. The V end was cut by 4 bases, the J end by 2 bases, with 13 bases between. Germline V gene sequence: CDR1 SGHVS, CDR2 FQNEAQ.

The V and J genes are TRBV19 and TRBJ1-3, with D perhaps TRBD1 (6 bases). V lost 3 bases and J lost 3, with 15 bases in between. The length of the CDR3 is 16 residues. Germline CDR1 reads LNHDA; CDR2 reads SQIVND (reference sequence). The CDR3 here is CASSIVDSLGGNTIYF. The CDR3 DNA sequence: TGTGCCAGTAGTATTGTGGACAGCCTGGGTGGAAACACCATATATTTT.

This chain uses TRBV4-3 with TRBJ2-3; D call uncertain. Germline V gene sequence: CDR1 LGHNA, CDR2 YSLEER. The CDR3 has 14 amino acids. V dropped 0 bases and J dropped 6 bases, with 10 bases sitting between them. The DNA for the CDR3 is TGCGCCAGCAGCCAAGATCGTGGGTTTGATACGCAGTATTTT. The encoded protein is CASSQDRGFDTQYF.

This clonotype has just one count. This chain joins TRBV7-9 and TRBJ2-1; D is undetermined. V lost 2 bases to trimming and J lost 5 bases, with 10 bases between them. Germline V gene data show CDR1 as SEHNR and CDR2 as FQNEAQ (reference sequence). CDR3 length: 14 amino acids. In nucleotides, the CDR3 is TGTGCCAGCAGCTTACAGGCTAGAAACAATGAGCAGTTCTTC. Protein: CASSLQARNNEQFF.

This chain connects TRBV6-2 or TRBV6-3 to TRBJ1-3; possible D gene TRBD1, 5 bases. V was shortened by 5 bases and J by 8 bases, with 22 bases between the two germline ends. Germline V lookup: CDR1 MNHEY, CDR2 SVGEGT. The CDR3 has 16 amino acids. The CDR3 sequence is CASSATGTSRWDTIYF. The CDR3 DNA reads TGTGCCAGCAGTGCCACGGGGACTTCGAGGTGGGACACCATATATTTT.

The genes are TRBV7-2 and TRBJ2-3; TRBD2 matches 7 bases. V gave up 0 bases and J gave up 6 bases; unmatched junction bases: 3. There are 14 residues in the CDR3. The germline V gene has CDR1 SGHTA and CDR2 FQGNSA. For the CDR3, the DNA is TGTGCCAGCAGCTTAGCGCGGGGGACGGATACGCAGTATTTT. Protein sequence: CASSLARGTDTQYF.

The chain couples TRBV19 to TRBJ2-5; 8 bases align to TRBD1. With 3 bases clipped from V and 0 bases from J, the junction kept 3 bases outside the gene matches. The germline V gene encodes CDR1 LNHDA and CDR2 SQIVND (reference sequence). The CDR3 covers 15 residues. CDR3 DNA: TGTGCCAGTAGTATTTTGGACAGGGACCAAGAGACCCAGTACTTC. Residues: CASSILDRDQETQYF.

This clonotype has just a few counts. The CDR3 loop reads CSARSTLGRMNTEAFF. In DNA, the CDR3 is TGCAGTGCTAGATCCACCCTCGGCCGGATGAACACTGAAGCTTTCTTT. The chain couples TRBV20-1 to TRBJ1-1; D is unresolved. This CDR3 is 16 amino acids long. Deletions cut 2 bases from V and 0 bases from J, with 16 bases between. The V gene's germline CDR1 is DFQATT and CDR2 SNEGSKA (reference sequence).

For the CDR3, the DNA is TGTGCCAGCAGTTTAGGGGTTTCTGAAGCTTTCTTT. It specifies CASSLGVSEAFF. The genes are TRBV28 and TRBJ1-1; D gene unclear. Per the germline V gene, CDR1 is MDHEN and CDR2 is SYDVKM. Trimming took off 2 bases at V and 6 bases at J, with 7 bases between the two ends. The CDR3 sequence is 12 residues long.

This clonotype is large in the sample. The gene calls are TRBV20-1 and TRBJ1-2, with TRBD1 identical over 7 bases. The J segment lost 6 bases and the V segment lost 0 bases, leaving 1 base of the junction unmatched. The CDR3 runs 12 residues. Germline loops: CDR1 DFQATT, CDR2 SNEGSKA (reference sequence). This CDR3 is CSARDDRDGYTF. For the CDR3, the DNA is TGCAGTGCTAGAGATGACAGGGATGGCTACACCTTC.

The chain uses TRBV7-6 and TRBJ2-1; no firm D call. From germline, CDR1 is SGHVS and CDR2 FNYEAQ. The CDR3 spans 13 residues. The germline V and J ends were trimmed by 2 bases and 3 bases, with 5 bases remaining between them. Here the CDR3 reads CASSLPIYNEQFF. The CDR3 DNA is TGTGCCAGCAGCTTACCCATCTACAATGAGCAGTTCTTC.

This chain connects TRBV19 to TRBJ2-2; TRBD1 might be the D (5 bases). Germline-derived CDR1 and CDR2 are LNHDA and SQIVND (reference sequence). The ends were cut back, 3 bases at V and 4 bases at J, with 12 bases in the middle. This CDR3 contains 15 residues. The DNA for the CDR3 is TGTGCCAGTAGTATCCTGAGACAGTCCACCGGGGAGCTGTTTTTT. This translates into CASSILRQSTGELFF.